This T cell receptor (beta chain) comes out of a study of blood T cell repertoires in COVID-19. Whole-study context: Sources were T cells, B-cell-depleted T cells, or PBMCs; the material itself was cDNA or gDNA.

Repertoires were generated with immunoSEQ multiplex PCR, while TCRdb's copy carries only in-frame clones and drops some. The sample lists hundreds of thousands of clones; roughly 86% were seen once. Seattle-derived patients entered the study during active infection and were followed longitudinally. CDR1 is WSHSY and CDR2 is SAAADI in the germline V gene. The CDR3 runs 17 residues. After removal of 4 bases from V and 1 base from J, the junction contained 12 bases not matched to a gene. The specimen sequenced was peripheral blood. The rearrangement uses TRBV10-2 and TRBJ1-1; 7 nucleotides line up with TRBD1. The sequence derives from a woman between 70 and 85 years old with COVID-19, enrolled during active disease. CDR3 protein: CASSALIWTGKNTEAFF. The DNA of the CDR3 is TGCGCCAGCAGTGCCCTCATTTGGACAGGAAAGAACACTGAAGCTTTCTTT.